These 11 T cell receptor beta chains came from one sample sequenced in a study of cytomegalovirus exposure and HLA in healthy donors. Primers included in the PCR were 60 Vbeta and 13 Jbeta primers. This table comes from immunoSEQ multiplex PCR, and its TCRdb copy is limited to in-frame clones, with some not included. The sample lists 200,000 to 250,000 clones; about 80% were seen once. Sequenced input: PBMCs. The receptor source for this set is a woman aged 40 to 50 in good health and CMV-seropositive.

CDR3 bases: TGTGCTAGTGGTCCACCGACAGTGAGCTCCTACGAGCAGTACTTC. As protein: CASGPPTVSSYEQYF. This chain links TRBV12-5 with TRBJ2-7; TRBD1 is a possible D gene (5 bases). CDR3 length: 15 amino acids. The V gene lost 5 bases and the J gene lost 0 bases, with 14 bases spanning the gap. Looked up from germline, CDR1 is LGHNT and CDR2 is FRNRAP.

This rearrangement joins TRBV1 to TRBJ2-1; the D call in the table, TRBD1, was not verified against the DNA. TRBV1 is a listed pseudogene. The CDR3 has 16 residues. CDR3 coding DNA: TGCACCAGCAGCCAATTGCCTTGCACAGTCTACAATGAGCAGTTCTTC. It is translated as CTSSQLPCTVYNEQFF.

Comment on this clone: Different DNA sequences within this sample yield the same CDR3. The genes are TRBV6-5 and TRBJ2-7, with 11 positions matching TRBD2. Trimming at V came to 7 bases and at J to 6 bases, leaving 8 bases not matched to a gene. CDR3 length: 14 amino acids. Germline V CDR1 and CDR2: MNHEY, SVGAGI. CDR3 nucleotide sequence: TGTGCCAGCACTATAGCGGGAGGGGTTGGCGAGCAGTACTTC. Its translation is CASTIAGGVGEQYF.

This chain links TRBV4-2 with TRBJ1-1, with 7 nucleotides matching TRBD1. Germline assignment: CDR1 LGHNA and CDR2 YNFKEQ. V was pared by 0 bases and J by 5 bases, with 9 bases of the junction left unmatched. The CDR3 runs to 16 residues. The CDR3 protein is CASSQDLKGARTEAFF. In DNA form, the CDR3 reads TGTGCCAGCAGCCAAGATCTGAAGGGGGCGAGGACTGAAGCTTTCTTT.

In this sample, this clone turned up a few times. CDR3 protein: CASSEATSGSLEQFF. The CDR3 DNA follows: TGTGCCAGCAGTGAGGCGACTAGCGGGAGTTTGGAGCAGTTCTTC. The J gene is TRBJ2-1, the V gene TRBV2; 12 bases line up with TRBD2. Germline trimming cut 3 bases from V and 10 bases from J; bases unmatched to any gene: 7. Germline V lookup: CDR1 SNHLY, CDR2 FYNNEI. The CDR3 runs 15 residues.

The chain employs TRBV19 and TRBJ2-2; D is unclear. The CDR3 is made up of 14 amino acids. Germline values: CDR1 LNHDA, CDR2 SQIVND (reference sequence). Trimming removed 2 bases from V and 6 bases from J, with 10 bases in between. The CDR3 reads CASSISLVSGELFF. The CDR3 DNA follows: TGTGCCAGTAGTATAAGTCTAGTATCCGGGGAGCTGTTTTTT.

The V and J genes are TRBV28 and TRBJ2-5; weak D call: TRBD1 (6 bases). Germline assignment: CDR1 MDHEN and CDR2 SYDVKM. With 2 bases removed from V and 7 bases from J, the gap between germline ends came to 20 bases. The CDR3 is 16 residues long. The CDR3 reads CASSLVEAGAFGTQYF. The CDR3 region has the DNA TGTGCCAGCAGTTTAGTTGAGGCAGGGGCTTTTGGGACCCAGTACTTC.

CDR3 sequence (DNA): TGTGCCAGCAGCTACGGGACAGGGAACGGGGGTGAAAAACTGTTTTTT. Translated, it gives CASSYGTGNGGEKLFF. V and J are TRBV5-6 and TRBJ1-4; TRBD1 matches 9 bases. CDR3 length equals 16 residues. Germline assignment: CDR1 SGHDT and CDR2 YYEEEE. The ends lost 3 bases at V and 7 bases at J; junction bases unmatched: 10.

The rearrangement uses TRBV27 and TRBJ2-3; D remains unclear. Germline-derived CDR1 and CDR2 are MNHEY and SMNVEV (reference sequence). The CDR3 has 13 amino acids. V shed 3 bases and J shed 3 bases, with 7 bases lying between them. The CDR3 bases are TGTGCCAGCAGTTTCACACGTACAGATACGCAGTATTTT. This codes for CASSFTRTDTQYF.

The chain couples TRBV10-1 to TRBJ2-5; TRBD2 is a possible D gene (5 bases). CDR1 and CDR2 (germline): WNHNN, SYGVQD (reference sequence). Trimming pared 6 bases from V and 5 bases from J, leaving 16 bases between. The CDR3 totals 14 residues. CDR3: CASSASSAGETQYF. For the CDR3, the DNA is TGCGCCAGCAGCGCCTCGTCGGCGGGCGAGACCCAGTACTTC.

The J gene is TRBJ1-6, the V gene TRBV7-9; tentatively, D is TRBD1 (6 bases). The CDR3 is made up of 14 amino acids. Trimming cost V 5 bases and J 7 bases, with 12 bases left between them. Germline assignment: CDR1 SEHNR and CDR2 FQNEAQ (reference sequence). The DNA of the CDR3 is TGTGCCAGCAGCCCGACGGACAGCAATTCACCCCTCCACTTT. It translates to CASSPTDSNSPLHF.